The rows below give T cell receptor beta chains drawn from one sample of a study of CD8+CD57+ T cells in acquired aplastic anemia. TCRdb processed the reads anew with MiXCR; each CDR3 protein has one entry. The sample includes approximately 58,000 distinct CDR3 sequences, around 50% seen only once; the top ten take roughly 15%. The specimen sequenced was sorted CD4+, CD8+, or CD8+CD57+ T cells (not recorded which) from PBMCs. These receptors all stem from a human donor with aplastic anemia. The CDR3 runs from the conserved cysteine through the conserved F or W. Fields, in order: clone size, D gene, V gene, J gene, CDR3 DNA, CDR3 protein. The D gene is left open where the match is weak. A row's size may be missing; if present it is once, few, many or a size class.

>many|TRBD2|TRBV6-5|TRBJ2-1
TGTGCCAGCAGTTATGGGGCTAGCGGGTATGAGCAGTTCTTC
CASSYGASGYEQFF
>NA|NA|TRBV5-8|TRBJ1-6
TGTGCCAGCAGCCAAGATTCGGTGGCAGGGGATAATTCACCCCTCCACTTT
CASSQDSVAGDNSPLHF
>few|TRBD2|TRBV13|TRBJ2-1
TGTGCCAGCAGCTTAGAAGGACTAGCGGGGGGGCCCGGTGAGCAGTTCTTC
CASSLEGLAGGPGEQFF
>NA|NA|TRBV7-9|TRBJ2-2
TGTGCCAGCGGCACTTCACTTACCGGGGAGCTGTTTTTT
CASGTSLTGELFF
>NA|TRBD2|TRBV11-2|TRBJ2-7
TGTGCCAGCAGCTTAGAACTAGCGGGGGGACACGAGCAGTACTTC
CASSLELAGGHEQYF
>NA|NA|TRBV5-5|TRBJ1-1
TGTGCTAGCAGCCGGGTGGTGATTAACACTGAAGCTTTCTTT
CASSRVVINTEAFF
>NA|NA|TRBV28|TRBJ1-6
TGTGCCAGCAGTCAGGGACATGGAAATTCACCCCTCCACTTT
CASSQGHGNSPLHF
>NA|NA|TRBV9|TRBJ2-3
TGTGCCAGCGGATTGGGCGAAACAGATACGCAGTATTTT
CASGLGETDTQYF
>many|NA|TRBV6-1|TRBJ1-4
TGTGCCAGCAGCTTGACCCCTTACGCTAATGAAAAACTGTTTTTT
CASSLTPYANEKLFF
>NA|TRBD1|TRBV5-1|TRBJ2-6
TGCGCCAGCAGCTGGACCCCCGACAGGGCTGGGGCCAACGTCCTGACTTTC
CASSWTPDRAGANVLTF
>few|TRBD2|TRBV9|TRBJ2-2
TGTGCCAGCAGCCCTTCTAGCGGGGTCACCGGGGAGCTGTTTTTT
CASSPSSGVTGELFF
>few|NA|TRBV25-1|TRBJ2-1
TGTGCCAGTACTCCCCCCCCATGGTCCTCTGGCTACAATGAGCAGTTCTTC
CASTPPPWSSGYNEQFF
>NA|NA|TRBV15|TRBJ1-5
TGTGCCACCAGCAGGGACCTGGAGCAGGATCAGCCCCAGCATTTT
CATSRDLEQDQPQHF
>NA|NA|TRBV6-4|TRBJ1-2
TGTGCCAGCACAGGACATATAGGGTATGGCTACACCTTC
CASTGHIGYGYTF
>NA|TRBD1|TRBV10-3|TRBJ1-2
TGTGCCATCAATATGGGACAGGGGGAGGGCCACACCTTC
CAINMGQGEGHTF
>NA|TRBD1|TRBV29-1|TRBJ1-2
TGCAGCGCCCTGTCCCCAGGGGGTAACTATGGCTACACCTTC
CSALSPGGNYGYTF
>NA|NA|TRBV12-3/TRBV12-4|TRBJ2-7
TGTGCCAGCAGCTCGGACTACGAGCAGTACTTC
CASSSDYEQYF
>many|NA|TRBV20-1|TRBJ2-7
TGCAGTGCTAGAGATGAGGCAACAAAAACCTCCTACGAGCAGTACTTC
CSARDEATKTSYEQYF
>medium-sized|TRBD1|TRBV10-3|TRBJ1-2
TGTGCCGTAGGACAGGGTGACTATGGCTACACCTTC
CAVGQGDYGYTF
>NA|NA|TRBV9|TRBJ2-2
TGTGCCAGCAGCGTAGCGTTCGGGGAGCTGTTTTTT
CASSVAFGELFF
>NA|NA|TRBV6-2/TRBV6-3|TRBJ1-2
TGTGCCAGCAGGGATGGACAGCGCTATGGCTACACCTTC
CASRDGQRYGYTF
>many|TRBD1|TRBV13|TRBJ1-1
TGTGCCAGCAGCCGCAGGGGGCTCGGGACTGAAGCTTTCTTT
CASSRRGLGTEAFF
>NA|NA|TRBV7-9|TRBJ1-6
TGTGCCAGCAGCCCAAATCCCGGCTCACCCCTCCACTTT
CASSPNPGSPLHF
>medium-sized|NA|TRBV29-1|TRBJ2-7
TGCAGCGTTTCGGAGGGGTACGAGCAGTACTTC
CSVSEGYEQYF
>many|NA|TRBV9|TRBJ1-5
TGTGCCAGCAGCCCTTGGAGGAGCGGTCAGCCCCAGCATTTT
CASSPWRSGQPQHF
>many|NA|TRBV2|TRBJ1-2
TGTGCCAGACAGGAAAATGGCTACACCTTC
CARQENGYTF
>many|NA|TRBV7-6|TRBJ1-6
TGTGCCAGCAGCTCCTCTGGGGGGAATTCACCCCTCCACTTT
CASSSSGGNSPLHF
>NA|TRBD2|TRBV6-1|TRBJ2-1
TGTGCCAGCAGCCTACTAGCGGGAGGGCCCCGTGAGCAGTTCTTC
CASSLLAGGPREQFF
>NA|NA|TRBV12-3/TRBV12-4|TRBJ1-1
TGTGCCAGCAGTTTACAGGGCGGCACTGAAGCTTTCTTT
CASSLQGGTEAFF
>NA|NA|TRBV7-9|TRBJ1-2
TGTGCCAGCAGCCAGGGCGATGGCTACACCTTC
CASSQGDGYTF
>once|NA|TRBV20-1|TRBJ1-1
TGCAGTCCCCGGGACGGTTTCTTGAACACTGAAGCTTTCTTT
CSPRDGFLNTEAFF
>many|NA|TRBV6-1|TRBJ2-3
TGTGCCAGCCGAGAGTATTGGGGAATAAGCACAGATACGCAGTATTTT
CASREYWGISTDTQYF
>NA|NA|TRBV2|TRBJ2-5
TGTGCCAGCAGATCTCCGGAGAATCAAGAGACCCAGTACTTC
CASRSPENQETQYF
>NA|TRBD2|TRBV10-2|TRBJ2-1
TGCGCCAGCAGTCTAGCGGGGGGGCCGGACAATGAGCAGTTCTTC
CASSLAGGPDNEQFF
>many|NA|TRBV14|TRBJ1-2
TGTGCCAGCAGCCAAGCAGCTCTAAGACCAGCTAACTATGGCTACACCTTC
CASSQAALRPANYGYTF
>NA|NA|TRBV7-9|TRBJ2-7
TGTGCCAGCAGCACTGCCTACGAGCAGTACTTC
CASSTAYEQYF
>few|NA|TRBV29-1|TRBJ1-1
TGCAGCGTTGCTGAACAGGGCAGTGCTTTCTTT
CSVAEQGSAFF
>NA|NA|TRBV20-1|TRBJ1-2
TGCAGTGCTAGGCTGATCCAGGGTGGTGGCTACACCTTC
CSARLIQGGGYTF
>once|TRBD2|TRBV15|TRBJ2-3
TGTGCCACCAGCAGACCGAAGCGGGGGGGCACAGATACGCAGTATTTT
CATSRPKRGGTDTQYF
>NA|NA|TRBV19|TRBJ1-5
TGTGCCACCCTAGGCCCCATGGGCAATCAGCCCCAGCATTTT
CATLGPMGNQPQHF
>NA|TRBD2|TRBV20-1|TRBJ2-1
TGCAGTGCTAGAGTGGCGGGACTAGACTACAATGAGCAGTTCTTC
CSARVAGLDYNEQFF
>many|NA|TRBV7-9|TRBJ1-1
TGTGCCAGCAGCTACGGGGTGTTGGGCACTGAAGCTTTCTTT
CASSYGVLGTEAFF
>many|TRBD1|TRBV6-1|TRBJ2-4
TGTGCCAGCAGGGGGGACAGTAAAAACATTCAGTACTTC
CASRGDSKNIQYF
>NA|NA|TRBV27|TRBJ1-2
TGTGCCAGCAGTGGGGGGCCCGTCTATGGCTACACCTTC
CASSGGPVYGYTF
>NA|NA|TRBV10-1|TRBJ1-1
TGCGCCAGCAGTGAGGTCCCCGAAGCTTTCTTT
CASSEVPEAFF
>many|TRBD2|TRBV11-1|TRBJ2-1
TGTGCCAGCAGCTTAGCAAGAACAGGGACTAGCGGGGGCAAAGCCTACAATGAGCAGTTCTTC
CASSLARTGTSGGKAYNEQFF
>NA|NA|TRBV11-1|TRBJ2-5
TGTGCCAGCAGCTTATCGGGAAAGTGGGCTCCCGGAGAGACCCAGTACTTC
CASSLSGKWAPGETQYF
>NA|NA|TRBV7-2|TRBJ2-7
TGTGCCAGCAGCCCTATTCGGGGCGAGCAGTACTTC
CASSPIRGEQYF
>NA|TRBD1|TRBV5-1|TRBJ2-5
TGCGCCAGCAGCACACAAACAGGGGCACTACAAGAGACCCAGTACTTC
CASSTQTGALQETQYF
>NA|NA|TRBV19|TRBJ1-1
TGTGCCAGTAGTATTGAGGGGGGGGCTGAAGCTTTCTTT
CASSIEGGAEAFF
>NA|NA|TRBV19|TRBJ1-1
TGTGCCACCAATCAGGGGACCACTGAAGCTTTCTTT
CATNQGTTEAFF
>NA|NA|TRBV4-3|TRBJ1-2
TGCGCCAGCAGCCACGAAGGGAACTATGGCTACACCTTC
CASSHEGNYGYTF
>NA|NA|TRBV13|TRBJ1-1
TGTGCCAGCAGGCCACGACGGGAACAGAACACTGAAGCTTTCTTT
CASRPRREQNTEAFF
>many|NA|TRBV11-2|TRBJ2-1
TGTGCCAGCAGCTTAGGTGGCGCTATGTATGAGCAGTTCTTC
CASSLGGAMYEQFF
>medium-sized|NA|TRBV7-2|TRBJ2-7
TGTGCCAGCAGCTCGGGTCCCTACTACGAGCAGTACTTC
CASSSGPYYEQYF